The 15 T cell receptor beta chains presented below share a single source sample, sequenced in a study of cytomegalovirus exposure and HLA in healthy donors. PCR employed 60 Vbeta and 13 Jbeta primers. Assay used: immunoSEQ multiplex PCR; TCRdb lists only in-frame clones, some missing. The data include some 200,000 clones; the top ten clones carry less than 0.9%. The source material was PBMCs. All receptors come from a boy under 18 in good health and CMV-seronegative.

J is TRBJ1-1 and V is TRBV6-1, with 7 nucleotides matching TRBD1. Looked up from germline, CDR1 is MNHNS and CDR2 is SASEGT. V lost 3 bases to trimming and J lost 7 bases; unmatched junction nucleotides: 5. The CDR3 runs 13 residues. The CDR3 reads CASSEKGQNEAFF. CDR3 nucleotide sequence: TGTGCCAGCAGTGAGAAGGGACAGAATGAAGCTTTCTTT.

The gene calls are TRBV9 and TRBJ2-3, with 7 bases that match TRBD1. Germline V gene data show CDR1 as SGDLS and CDR2 as YYNGEE. The CDR3 totals 18 residues. Losses at the gene ends were 4 bases for V and 0 bases for J; bases not matched to a gene: 14. CDR3 sequence (DNA): TGTGCCAGCAGCCCTCGACAGGGCGTGCTTGCTAGCACAGATACGCAGTATTTT. This sequence encodes CASSPRQGVLASTDTQYF.

The CDR3 loop reads CASSEYRGTEAFF. The CDR3 DNA reads TGTGCCAGCAGTGAATACAGGGGCACTGAAGCTTTCTTT. The chain combines TRBV2 with TRBJ1-1; 7 nucleotides align to TRBD1. Trimming took 2 bases from V and 4 from J; bases not matched to a gene: 1. Looked up from germline, CDR1 is SNHLY and CDR2 is FYNNEI. The CDR3 totals 13 residues.

This chain uses TRBV7-8 with TRBJ2-7; 10 bases are shared with TRBD2. The trim removed 7 bases at V and 1 base at J, leaving 7 bases unmatched. From germline, CDR1 is SGHVS and CDR2 FQNEAQ. The CDR3 consists of 15 residues. The CDR3 DNA sequence: TGTGCCAGCAACTGGGGGACTAGCGTTTCCTACGAGCAGTACTTC. Residues: CASNWGTSVSYEQYF.

The V gene is TRBV15, the J gene TRBJ2-1; 9 bases agree with TRBD1. The CDR3 loop spans 15 amino acids. Germline V CDR1 and CDR2: LNHNV, YYDKDF (reference sequence). The V and J ends lost 4 bases and 13 bases, in that order; junction bases with no gene match: 14. CDR3 protein: CATSNPGTGSGVQFF. The CDR3 nucleotides are TGTGCCACCAGCAACCCCGGGACAGGGAGCGGGGTTCAGTTCTTC.

The gene calls are TRBV27 and TRBJ1-6; perhaps TRBD1 as D (5 bases). Germline lookup yields CDR1 MNHEY and CDR2 SMNVEV (reference sequence). The CDR3 is made up of 16 amino acids. V was pared by 4 bases and J by 10 bases, with 20 bases between. The CDR3 DNA follows: TGTGCCAGCAGTTCCGCACGGACGCCGGGGGTATCACCCCTCCACTTT. Encoded protein: CASSSARTPGVSPLHF.

The chain carries TRBV14 and TRBJ2-5; weak D call: TRBD2 (6 bases). V shed 1 base and J shed 10 bases, with 25 bases lying between them. Germline CDR1 reads SGHDN; CDR2 reads FVKESK. The CDR3 has 17 residues. The CDR3 nucleotides are TGTGCCAGCAGCCAAGGCGACCTCGACGGGGGATCCGAAGACCAGTACTTC. It codes for CASSQGDLDGGSEDQYF.

The chain uses TRBV4-1 and TRBJ2-1; 8 bases line up with TRBD2. This CDR3 is built from 16 residues. The germline gives CDR1 MGHRA, CDR2 YSYEKL. Trimming took 3 bases from V and 5 from J; bases not matched to a gene: 9. CDR3 sequence (DNA): TGCGCCAGCAGCCACCCACGTGCGGGGGGCCACAATGAGCAGTTCTTC. The encoded protein is CASSHPRAGGHNEQFF.

V gene TRBV7-2 combines with J gene TRBJ2-1, with 10 bases aligning to TRBD1. The V gene's germline CDR1 is SGHTA and CDR2 FQGNSA. The CDR3 totals 16 residues. V was clipped by 4 bases and J by 9 bases; unmatched bases: 12. The CDR3 sequence is CASSSIFGDRGIEQFF. The CDR3 coding sequence is TGTGCCAGCAGCTCCATTTTTGGGGACAGGGGTATTGAGCAGTTCTTC.

The chain links TRBV7-9 to TRBJ1-1, with 8 bases matching TRBD1. The germline V gene encodes CDR1 SEHNR and CDR2 FQNEAQ (reference sequence). V shed 5 bases and J 4 bases; nucleotides not matched to a gene: 6. The CDR3 sequence is 14 residues long. The CDR3 protein is CASSHYGQGTEAFF. The DNA for the CDR3 is TGTGCCAGCAGCCATTACGGACAGGGCACTGAAGCTTTCTTT.

V usage is TRBV10-3 and J usage is TRBJ1-2; 7 bases fit TRBD1. The V gene end was trimmed by 5 bases and the J gene end by 1 base; junction bases not matched to a gene: 4. There are 14 residues in the CDR3. Germline-derived CDR1 and CDR2 are ENHRY and SYGVKD. The CDR3 coding sequence is TGTGCCATCAGTCCTCGGGACAGTAACTATGGCTACACCTTC. Amino acid sequence: CAISPRDSNYGYTF.

The chain combines TRBV11-1 with TRBJ2-7, with TRBD1 as a possible D gene (6 bases). V dropped 4 bases and J dropped 6 bases, with 19 bases sitting between them. CDR3 length: 15 amino acids. Germline lookup yields CDR1 SGHAT and CDR2 FQDESV (reference sequence). For the CDR3, the DNA is TGTGCCAGCAGCTCGACAGGTGGGCTAGTGGCCGAGCAGTACTTC. Amino acid sequence: CASSSTGGLVAEQYF.

The chain combines TRBV7-8 with TRBJ1-1, with TRBD1 identical over 7 bases. This CDR3 has 14 amino acids. Trimming cost V 4 bases and J 1 base; bases outside gene matches: 3. Germline V gene sequence: CDR1 SGHVS, CDR2 FQNEAQ. Written as DNA, the CDR3 is TGTGCCAGCAGCTCGGGACAGTGGAACACTGAAGCTTTCTTT. This codes for CASSSGQWNTEAFF.

The CDR3 sequence is CASSLLPGTEHSPLHF. CDR3 in DNA: TGTGCCAGCAGCTTACTCCCGGGGACAGAACATTCACCCCTCCACTTT. V gene TRBV7-9 combines with J gene TRBJ1-6; 7 bases match TRBD1. CDR1 is SEHNR and CDR2 is FQNEAQ in the germline V gene (reference sequence). V shed 2 bases, J shed 8 bases, and the junction held 9 bases outside the gene matches. CDR3 length equals 16 residues.

This sequence joins TRBV4-1 and TRBJ1-3; perhaps TRBD1 as D (6 bases). Germline V gene lookup returns CDR1 MGHRA and CDR2 YSYEKL. The CDR3 sequence is 17 residues long. V was shortened by 4 bases and J by 4 bases, with 20 bases between the two germline ends. The CDR3 loop reads CASSRGGLVSAGNTIYF. The CDR3 DNA reads as TGCGCCAGCAGCCGGGGGGGGCTGGTTTCGGCAGGAAACACCATATATTTT.